This record covers a single T cell receptor beta chain. Its antigen is still unknown. Treatment specified: around 19 received Ad26.COV2.S at low or high dose, single or two shots; several received placebo; per-sample allocation not given. Day 63 after the first vaccine or placebo injection was the time point for sampling. Libraries were prepared by immunoSEQ multiplex PCR; TCRdb keeps only in-frame clonotypes and omits some of them. The table has about 440,000 clones, about 90% seen once. The sample comes from a study of Ad26.COV2.S vaccination and SARS-CoV-2 variants. Whole-study context: COV1001, an Ad26.COV2.S trial, supplied this vaccine-arm donor. Ad26.COV2.S was injected intramuscularly once or twice, 56 days apart.

CDR3 length equals 15 residues. Trimming took 6 bases from V and 4 from J; bases not matched to a gene: 7. Germline V gene data show CDR1 as MNHEY and CDR2 as SVGEGT. Study results and caveats: Substantial response breadth was reportedly seen for spike-specific CD8+ and CD4+ T cells after vaccination. Spike-specific TCR breadth ran higher among vaccine recipients than placebo recipients.

The chain combines TRBV6-2 or TRBV6-3 with TRBJ2-1; 9 bases fit TRBD2. The sequencing used peripheral blood, collected in a trial of Ad26.COV2.S vaccine versus placebo. The origin of this receptor is a person between 18 and 65 years old who received the Ad26.COV2.S COVID-19 vaccine or a placebo. The CDR3 sequence: CASSRTSGRYNEQFF. CDR3 nucleotide sequence: TGTGCCAGCAGCCGCACTAGCGGGCGGTACAATGAGCAGTTCTTC.